A single sample gave rise to the 4 T cell receptor beta chains below, sequenced in a study of glioma-infiltrating T cells after dendritic cell vaccination. Here immunoSEQ multiplex PCR was the method, and the copy in TCRdb shows in-frame clones only, minus some. The table records 80,000 to 100,000 clones, around three quarters of them present only once. The source was blood, collected before dendritic cell vaccination. These receptors were collected from a human donor with glioblastoma.

The chain has TRBV7-2 and TRBJ1-5; the D gene is possibly TRBD1 (5 bases). The V end lost 0 bases, the J end lost 3 bases, and 6 bases lay between the germline ends. This CDR3 comprises 14 residues. Germline lookup yields CDR1 SGHTA and CDR2 FQGNSA. The chain's CDR3 is CASSLAGPNQPQHF. The CDR3 coding sequence is TGTGCCAGCAGCTTAGCGGGGCCCAATCAGCCCCAGCATTTT.

The genes are TRBV2 and TRBJ1-4; possibly TRBD1 for D (5 bases). There are 14 residues in the CDR3. Trimming pared 6 bases from V and 5 bases from J, leaving 13 bases between. Germline assignment: CDR1 SNHLY and CDR2 FYNNEI. CDR3 sequence: CASRNPDKNEKLFF. The CDR3 nucleotides are TGTGCCAGCAGAAACCCGGACAAAAATGAAAAACTGTTTTTT.

This clone has only a few counts. This chain links TRBV6-5 with TRBJ2-5, with D maybe TRBD2 (5 bases). The germline V and J ends were trimmed by 8 bases and 5 bases, with 12 bases remaining between them. CDR3 length equals 12 residues. Germline V gives CDR1 MNHEY, CDR2 SVGAGI. The CDR3 sequence is CASSTSVETQYF. The CDR3 DNA follows: TGTGCCAGCTCAACTAGTGTGGAGACCCAGTACTTC.

The chain is built from TRBV9 and TRBJ2-1; TRBD2 agrees at 11 bases. Germline CDR1 is SGDLS and CDR2 is YYNGEE. This CDR3 has 16 amino acids. Trimming removed 2 bases from V and 4 bases from J; junction bases left unmatched: 5. CDR3 in DNA: TGTGCCAGCAGCGTTTTAGCGGGGGGGCCTTACAATGAGCAGTTCTTC. Translation: CASSVLAGGPYNEQFF.